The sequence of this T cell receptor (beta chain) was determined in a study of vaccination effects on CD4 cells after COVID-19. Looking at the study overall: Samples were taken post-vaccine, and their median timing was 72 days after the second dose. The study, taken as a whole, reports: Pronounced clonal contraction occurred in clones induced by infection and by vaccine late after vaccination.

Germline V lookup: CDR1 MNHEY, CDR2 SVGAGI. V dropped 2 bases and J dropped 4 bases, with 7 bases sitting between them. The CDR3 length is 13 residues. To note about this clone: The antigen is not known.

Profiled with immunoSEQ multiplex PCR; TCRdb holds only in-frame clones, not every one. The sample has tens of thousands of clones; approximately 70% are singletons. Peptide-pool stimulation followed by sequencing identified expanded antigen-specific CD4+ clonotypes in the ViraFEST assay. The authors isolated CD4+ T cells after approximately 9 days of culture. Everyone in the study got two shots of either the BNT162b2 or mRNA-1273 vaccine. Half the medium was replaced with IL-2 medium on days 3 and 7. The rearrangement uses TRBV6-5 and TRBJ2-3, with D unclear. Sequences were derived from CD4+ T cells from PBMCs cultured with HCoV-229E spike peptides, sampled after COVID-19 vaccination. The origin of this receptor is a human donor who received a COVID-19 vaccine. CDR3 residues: CASSYNPADTQYF. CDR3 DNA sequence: TGTGCCAGCAGTTACAACCCAGCAGATACGCAGTATTTT.